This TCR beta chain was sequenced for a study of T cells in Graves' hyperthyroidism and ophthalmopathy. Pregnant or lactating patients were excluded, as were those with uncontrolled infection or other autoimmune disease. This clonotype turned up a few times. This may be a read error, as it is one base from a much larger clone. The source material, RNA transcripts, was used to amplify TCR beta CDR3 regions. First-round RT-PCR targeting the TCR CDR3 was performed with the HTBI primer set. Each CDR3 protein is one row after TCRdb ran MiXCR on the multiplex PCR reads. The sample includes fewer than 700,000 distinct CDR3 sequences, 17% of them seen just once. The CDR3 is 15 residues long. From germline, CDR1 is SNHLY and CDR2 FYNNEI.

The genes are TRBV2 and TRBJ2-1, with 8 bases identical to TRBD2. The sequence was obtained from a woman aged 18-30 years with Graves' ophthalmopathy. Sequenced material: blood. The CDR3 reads CTSGTERGISNEQFF. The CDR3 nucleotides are TGTACCAGCGGGACGGAGCGGGGGATCTCCAATGAGCAGTTCTTC.